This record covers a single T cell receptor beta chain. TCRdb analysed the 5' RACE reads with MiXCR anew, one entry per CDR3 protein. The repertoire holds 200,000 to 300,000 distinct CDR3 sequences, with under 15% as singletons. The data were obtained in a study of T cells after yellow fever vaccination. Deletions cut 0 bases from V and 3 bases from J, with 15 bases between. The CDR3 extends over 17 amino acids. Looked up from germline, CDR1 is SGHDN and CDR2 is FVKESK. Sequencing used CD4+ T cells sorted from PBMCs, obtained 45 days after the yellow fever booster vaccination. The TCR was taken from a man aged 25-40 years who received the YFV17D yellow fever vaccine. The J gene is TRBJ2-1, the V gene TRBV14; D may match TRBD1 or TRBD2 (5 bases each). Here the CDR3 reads CASSQDLGVGVYNEQFF. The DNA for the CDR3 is TGTGCCAGCAGCCAAGATTTAGGAGTGGGGGTCTACAATGAGCAGTTCTTC.